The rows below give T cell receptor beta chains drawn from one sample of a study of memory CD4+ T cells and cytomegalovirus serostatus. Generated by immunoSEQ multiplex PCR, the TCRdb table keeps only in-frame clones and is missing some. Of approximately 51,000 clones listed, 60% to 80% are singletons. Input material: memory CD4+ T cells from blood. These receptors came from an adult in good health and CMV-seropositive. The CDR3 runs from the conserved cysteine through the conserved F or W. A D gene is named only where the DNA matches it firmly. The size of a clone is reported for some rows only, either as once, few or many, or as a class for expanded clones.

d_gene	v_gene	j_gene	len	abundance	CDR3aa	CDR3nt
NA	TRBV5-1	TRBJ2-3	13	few	CASSPSLGDTQYF	TGCGCCAGCAGCCCGAGTCTAGGAGATACGCAGTATTTT
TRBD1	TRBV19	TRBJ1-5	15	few	CASSITGEGNQPQHF	TGTGCCAGTAGTATAACAGGGGAGGGCAATCAGCCCCAGCATTTT
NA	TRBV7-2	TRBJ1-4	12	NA	CASSEAGEKLFF	TGTGCCAGCAGCGAGGCGGGTGAAAAACTGTTTTTT
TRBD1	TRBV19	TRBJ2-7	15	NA	CASSITGGRDDEQYF	TGTGCCAGTAGTATAACAGGGGGAAGGGACGACGAGCAGTACTTC
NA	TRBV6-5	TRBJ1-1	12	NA	CATYRGGAEAFF	TGTGCCACCTACCGGGGGGGTGCTGAAGCTTTCTTT
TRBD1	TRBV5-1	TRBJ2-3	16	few	CASSSQGETSTDTQYF	TGCGCCAGCAGCTCACAGGGGGAAACTAGCACAGATACGCAGTATTTT
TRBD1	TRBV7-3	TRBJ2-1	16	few	CASSLSGTGENNEQFF	TGTGCCAGCAGCCTATCGGGTACAGGGGAGAACAATGAGCAGTTCTTC
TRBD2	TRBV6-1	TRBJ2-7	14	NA	CASSSGGSSYEQYF	TGTGCCAGCTCCAGCGGGGGGAGCTCCTACGAGCAGTACTTC
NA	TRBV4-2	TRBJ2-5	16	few	CASSQEGGTVQETQYF	TGTGCCAGCAGCCAAGAAGGGGGGACAGTACAAGAGACCCAGTACTTC
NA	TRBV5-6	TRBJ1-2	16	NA	CASSLGSGRGSYGYTF	TGTGCCAGCAGCTTGGGGTCAGGGCGGGGAAGCTATGGCTACACCTTC
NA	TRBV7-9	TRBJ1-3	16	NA	CASSSARVMYENTIYF	TGTGCCAGCAGCTCTGCTCGGGTCATGTATGAGAACACCATATATTTT
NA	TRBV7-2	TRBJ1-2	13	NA	CASSSYQFLGYTF	TGTGCCAGCAGCTCGTACCAGTTTCTTGGCTACACCTTC
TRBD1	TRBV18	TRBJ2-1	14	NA	CASSPRDSYNEQFF	TGTGCCAGCTCACCTAGGGACAGCTACAATGAGCAGTTCTTC
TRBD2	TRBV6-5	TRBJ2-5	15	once	CASSYASGGAETQYF	TGTGCCAGCAGTTACGCTAGCGGGGGGGCGGAGACCCAGTACTTC
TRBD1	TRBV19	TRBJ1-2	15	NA	CASSIVQGASNGYTF	TGTGCCAGTAGTATCGTACAGGGGGCAAGTAATGGCTACACCTTC
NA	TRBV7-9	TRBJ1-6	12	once	CASSLHNSPLHF	TGTGCCAGCAGCTTACATAATTCACCCCTCCACTTT
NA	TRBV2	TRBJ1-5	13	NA	CASMRGSNQPQHF	TGTGCCAGCATGCGAGGGAGCAATCAGCCCCAGCATTTT
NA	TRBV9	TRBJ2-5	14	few	CASSVGGYQETQYF	TGTGCCAGCAGCGTAGGCGGGTACCAAGAGACCCAGTACTTC
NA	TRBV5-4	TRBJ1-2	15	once	CASSLASSGGDGYTF	TGTGCCAGCAGCTTGGCCAGCTCGGGAGGGGATGGCTACACCTTC
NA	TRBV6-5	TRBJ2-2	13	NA	CASSYQGAGELFF	TGTGCCAGCAGTTACCAAGGGGCCGGGGAGCTGTTTTTT
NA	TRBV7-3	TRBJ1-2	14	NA	CASSLSHGGSGYTF	TGTGCCAGCAGCTTATCGCACGGGGGTAGTGGCTACACCTTC
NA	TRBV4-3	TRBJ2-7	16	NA	CASSQGVGGSSYEQYF	TGCGCCAGCAGCCAAGGCGTAGGAGGCTCATCCTACGAGCAGTACTTC
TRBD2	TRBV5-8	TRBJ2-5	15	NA	CASSPGWGGQETQYF	TGTGCCAGCAGCCCAGGGTGGGGGGGCCAAGAGACCCAGTACTTC
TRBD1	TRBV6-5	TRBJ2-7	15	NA	CASSYSTGDLYEQYF	TGTGCCAGCAGTTACTCGACAGGGGACCTCTACGAGCAGTACTTC
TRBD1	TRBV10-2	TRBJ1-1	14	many	CASSEIGQGSEAFF	TGCGCCAGCAGTGAGATTGGACAGGGCTCTGAAGCTTTCTTT
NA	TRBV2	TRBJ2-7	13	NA	CASSEAGRYEQYF	TGTGCCAGCAGTGAAGCGGGCCGCTACGAGCAGTACTTC
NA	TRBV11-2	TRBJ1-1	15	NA	CASSLDPELNTEAFF	TGTGCCAGCAGCTTAGACCCGGAGTTGAACACTGAAGCTTTCTTT
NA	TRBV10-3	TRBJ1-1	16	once	CAISESGDMGGTEAFF	TGTGCCATCAGTGAGTCGGGGGACATGGGGGGCACTGAAGCTTTCTTT
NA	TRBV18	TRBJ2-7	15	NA	CASSPLNSGSDEQYF	TGTGCCAGCTCACCGCTAAATTCAGGGAGCGACGAGCAGTACTTC
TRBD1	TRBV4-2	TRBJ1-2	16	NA	CASSQEGFRGQGRNTF	TGTGCCAGCAGCCAAGAGGGGTTTCGGGGACAGGGGAGGAACACCTTC
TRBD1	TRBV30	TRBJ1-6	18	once	CAWVGREGQLRNNSPLHF	TGTGCCTGGGTGGGTCGTGAGGGACAGCTTAGAAATAATTCACCCCTCCACTTT
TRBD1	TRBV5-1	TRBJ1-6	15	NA	CASSDSTGGNSPLHF	TGCGCCAGCAGCGATTCGACAGGGGGCAATTCACCCCTCCACTTT
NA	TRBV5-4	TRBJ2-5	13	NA	CASSPRQLETQYF	TGTGCCAGCAGCCCCCGACAGCTAGAGACCCAGTACTTC
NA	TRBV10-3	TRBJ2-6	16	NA	CAISEYGDSGANVLTF	TGTGCCATCAGTGAGTATGGGGACTCTGGGGCCAACGTCCTGACTTTC
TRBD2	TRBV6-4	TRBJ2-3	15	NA	CASSETAGGTDTQYF	TGTGCCAGCAGTGAAACGGCGGGGGGCACAGATACGCAGTATTTT
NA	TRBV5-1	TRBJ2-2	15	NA	CASSLMGGRPGELFF	TGCGCCAGCAGCTTGATGGGGGGAAGGCCCGGGGAGCTGTTTTTT
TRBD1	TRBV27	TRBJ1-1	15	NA	CASSFGGQGGTEAFF	TGTGCCAGCAGTTTTGGGGGACAGGGAGGAACTGAAGCTTTCTTT
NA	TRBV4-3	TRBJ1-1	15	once	CASSQEGPGNTEAFF	TGCGCCAGCAGCCAAGAAGGCCCGGGGAACACTGAAGCTTTCTTT
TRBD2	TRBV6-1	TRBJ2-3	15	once	CASSRLAGDTDTQYF	TGTGCCAGCAGTCGGTTAGCGGGGGACACAGATACGCAGTATTTT
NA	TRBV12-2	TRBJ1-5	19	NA	CASRFILGRPEYVNQPQHF	TGTGCAAGTCGCTTTATCCTGGGACGCCCGGAGTATGTCAATCAGCCCCAGCATTTT
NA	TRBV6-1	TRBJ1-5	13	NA	CASSLDRYQPQHF	TGTGCCAGCAGTCTCGACAGGTATCAGCCCCAGCATTTT
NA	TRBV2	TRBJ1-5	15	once	CASNTHGERDQPQHF	TGTGCCAGCAACACCCATGGGGAGCGGGATCAGCCCCAGCATTTT
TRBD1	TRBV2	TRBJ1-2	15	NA	CASSPRTGGGEGYTF	TGTGCCAGCAGTCCTCGGACAGGGGGGGGAGAGGGCTACACCTTC
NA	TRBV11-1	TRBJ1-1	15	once	CASSSRQVQNTEAFF	TGTGCCAGCAGCTCAAGACAGGTCCAGAACACTGAAGCTTTCTTT
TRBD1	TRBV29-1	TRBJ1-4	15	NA	CSVRATGASNEKLFF	TGCAGCGTTCGGGCGACAGGGGCATCGAATGAAAAACTGTTTTTT
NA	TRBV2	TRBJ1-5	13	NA	CASGGERDQPQHF	TGTGCCAGCGGAGGGGAACGGGATCAGCCCCAGCATTTT
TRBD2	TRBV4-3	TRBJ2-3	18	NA	CASSRIVRLAGEIDTQYF	TGCGCCAGCAGCCGAATTGTCCGACTAGCGGGTGAAATAGATACGCAGTATTTT
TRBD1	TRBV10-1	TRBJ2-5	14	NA	CASSRDRVGETQYF	TGCGCCAGCAGCCGGGACAGGGTAGGAGAGACCCAGTACTTC
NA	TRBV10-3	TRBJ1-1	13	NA	CATVAGGGSEAFF	TGTGCCACGGTGGCCGGCGGTGGGTCGGAAGCTTTCTTT
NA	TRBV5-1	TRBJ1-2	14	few	CASSLSSAYYGYTF	TGCGCCAGCAGCTTGTCCTCAGCCTACTATGGCTACACCTTC
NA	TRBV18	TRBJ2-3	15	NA	CASSPGGEFTDTQYF	TGTGCCAGCTCACCCGGCGGGGAATTCACAGATACGCAGTATTTT
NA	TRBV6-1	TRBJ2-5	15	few	CASSETQMYQETQYF	TGTGCCAGCAGTGAAACGCAAATGTACCAAGAGACCCAGTACTTC
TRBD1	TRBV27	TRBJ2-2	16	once	CASSPRQGWDTGELFF	TGTGCCAGCAGTCCCAGACAGGGGTGGGACACCGGGGAGCTGTTTTTT
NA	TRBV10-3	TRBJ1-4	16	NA	CAISESPPGVNEKLFF	TGTGCCATCAGTGAGTCTCCTCCGGGGGTTAATGAAAAACTGTTTTTT
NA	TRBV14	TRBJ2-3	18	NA	CASSQEAQGGVPPDTQYF	TGTGCCAGCAGCCAAGAAGCCCAAGGCGGGGTCCCCCCAGATACGCAGTATTTT